This T cell receptor (beta chain) was profiled in a study of control samples from healthy donors and cancer patients. Regarding this clone: The sample contains more than one DNA sequence encoding this CDR3.

V dropped 0 bases and J dropped 8 bases, with 11 bases sitting between them. The CDR3 consists of 14 residues. CDR1 and CDR2 from the germline V gene are SGHRS and YFSETQ. TCRdb keeps only in-frame clones here, not all; method: immunoSEQ multiplex PCR. Altogether approximately 150,000 clones are present, around nine tenths being singletons, with the ten largest covering around 1.6%. The chain links TRBV5-1 to TRBJ1-4; D may be TRBD1 (5 bases). The sample comprised blood. The receptor was derived from a man aged 18 to 30 in good health. The CDR3 region has the DNA TGCGCCAGCAGCTTGGGCAGGGAGGGAGAAAAACTGTTTTTT. Its translation: CASSLGREGEKLFF.